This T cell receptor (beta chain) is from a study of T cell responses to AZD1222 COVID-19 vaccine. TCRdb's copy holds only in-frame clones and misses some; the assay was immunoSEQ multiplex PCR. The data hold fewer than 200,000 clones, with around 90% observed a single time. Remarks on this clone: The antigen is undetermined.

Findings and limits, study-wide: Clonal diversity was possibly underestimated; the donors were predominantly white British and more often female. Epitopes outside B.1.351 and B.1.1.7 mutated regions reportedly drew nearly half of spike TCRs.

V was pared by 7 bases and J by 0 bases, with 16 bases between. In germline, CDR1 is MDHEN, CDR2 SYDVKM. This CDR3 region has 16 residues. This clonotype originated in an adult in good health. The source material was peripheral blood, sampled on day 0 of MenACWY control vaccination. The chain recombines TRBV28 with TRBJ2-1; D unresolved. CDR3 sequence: CASTPSGWGSYNEQFF. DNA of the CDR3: TGTGCCAGCACTCCCTCGGGTTGGGGCTCCTACAATGAGCAGTTCTTC.